The clone carrying this T cell receptor (beta chain) was observed a handful of times. Antigen: not known. This sample is part of a study of T cells in tumors after PD-1 blockade. About the research overall: Excluded were patients with checkpoint blockade, immunosuppressants, or radiotherapy or other anti-cancer therapy within 4 weeks. Study observations and caveats: Blood contained approximately 40% of the tumor's TCR clonotypes.

The assay was immunoSEQ multiplex PCR, and TCRdb's table has in-frame clones only and misses some. Of roughly 15,000 clones listed, 65% to 85% were seen once; the top ten hold 25%. Input was about 550 ng to 6,500 ng of genomic DNA from tumor or blood. Germline loops: CDR1 SGHTA, CDR2 FQGTGA. With 2 bases clipped from V and 5 bases from J, the junction kept 3 bases outside the gene matches. The CDR3 spans 15 residues. The origin of this receptor is a human donor with basal cell carcinoma. The chain couples TRBV7-3 to TRBJ1-6, with 7 bases identical to TRBD1. Sequencing was performed on PBMCs, taken after anti-PD-1 treatment. The DNA of the CDR3 is TGTGCCAGCAGCTTACGAAGGGGGCATAATTCACCCCTCCACTTT. This translates into CASSLRRGHNSPLHF.